This T cell receptor (beta chain) came from a study of T cell repertoires in cytomegalovirus infection. The J segment lost 0 bases and the V segment lost 7 bases, leaving 9 bases of the junction unmatched. Germline CDR1 is MNHNS and CDR2 is SASEGT. The CDR3 consists of 15 residues. TCRdb reprocessed the reads via MiXCR and lists one record per CDR3 protein. The sample yields 310,000 or so distinct CDR3 sequences, roughly 24% seen once. The chain is built from TRBV6-1 and TRBJ2-7; 7 bases fit TRBD2. This receptor was obtained from a human donor in good health (CMV status not recorded). Some clones in this sample may be carry-over from other donors' samples. The sequencing sample was made of PBMCs. In DNA, the CDR3 is TGTGCCAGCATTCAAAGCGGGGCGCTCTCCTACGAGCAGTACTTC. It is translated as CASIQSGALSYEQYF.